The subject of this entry is one T cell receptor (beta chain). Its antigen has not been determined. A read error may account for a junction end that differs from germline. TCRbeta-specific cDNA was reverse-transcribed from 500 ng total RNA using a constant-region primer and ProtoScript II reverse transcriptase. TCRbeta libraries were built with three nested multiplex PCR rounds, a slightly modified ARM-PCR procedure. The first two PCR rounds used multiplex TRBV1-TRBV30 forward primers with a Cbeta reverse primer, each for approximately 9 cycles. Sample barcodes and Illumina adapters were added in a final 25-cycle PCR using Deep VentR polymerase. Before sequencing, amplicons of 200-500 bp were gel-purified using a QIAquick gel extraction kit. An Illumina HiSeq 2500 was used to sequence the TCRbeta amplicons, generating 250-bp paired-end reads. The paper's processing steps were these. Quality trimming of reads was performed with Trimmomatic v0.33, and paired reads were merged with FLASH v1.2.11 so that full CDR3 sequences could be recovered. V, D and J germline segments were assigned to the rearranged TCRbeta sequences using MiGEC v1.2.1b. Clonotype statistics and Shannon-Wiener diversity indices were calculated with VDJtools v1.0.0. Except for diversity analysis, only each sample's 250 most abundant clonotypes were used in subsequent analyses to reduce sampling bias. Through fastp at Q25 and MiXCR, TCRdb rebuilt clones from the public reads, retaining in-frame beta chains. Each entry merges the rows of one CDR3 protein and shows their most common DNA and genes. What appears here as the V and J calls and clone size reflects TCRdb's work, not the paper's. Within this sample are about 190,000 distinct CDR3 sequences, with about 85% of them counted one time only. Together, the top ten hold less than 20% of the sample.

Without any cell sorting, total RNA and DNA were extracted together from about 19-30 mg of bulk tissue using the AllPrep DNA/RNA mini kit. Between late 2015 and March 2016, about five patients in China with histopathologically diagnosed primary liver carcinoma had their tumors surgically resected. Chronic HBV infection was present in the patients, and the patients were treatment-naive at sampling. Each tumor was sampled at five spatially separated regions: the superior, inferior, left-lateral and right-lateral poles and the tumor centre. According to histology, viable tumor cells made up more than 80% of every tumor sample. Fresh tumor and adjacent tissue pieces were bisected; one half was stored in RNAlater at -80°C, the other sent for histology. This sample is part of a study of tumor-infiltrating lymphocytes in primary liver carcinoma (TCRdb year 2017). Background on the whole study: Of the five patients (three men and two women, aged 30 to 69 years), four had hepatocellular carcinoma and one had combined HCC and intrahepatic cholangiocarcinoma. The five patients had tumors of stage T1-T3 N0M0, with maximum diameters ranging from roughly 4.2 to 10 cm. Samples yielded roughly 3.5 to 7.5 million productive TCRbeta reads; read depth did not differ significantly between tissue types. For each liver tumor, the study sampled five regions along with adjacent normal tissue and blood, and applied TCRbeta repertoire sequencing, expression microarrays and whole-exome sequencing. A total of around 35 specimens from 5 patients, comprising some 25 tumor regions, 5 adjacent noncancerous liver tissues and 5 peripheral blood samples, were covered by TCRbeta repertoire sequencing. Agilent mRNA microarray profiling was performed on the 25 tumor region samples to relate TCRbeta repertoire diversity to the local molecular phenotype. Reproducibility between technical replicate repertoires was high, with correlation coefficients above 0.95 and mean shared-clone rates about 0.91.

The CDR3 covers 14 residues, taking in both the cysteine and the phenylalanine. The CDR3 DNA has 42 bases and is translated from base 1. Results and caveats for the whole study, not just this receptor: Pairs of tumor regions showed greater repertoire overlap (mean about 35%) than tumor-adjacent pairs (roughly 17%) or tumor-blood pairs (around 15%), which is consistent with antigen-driven expansion. Only the TCR beta chain was sequenced, so true repertoire diversity is likely underestimated because unpaired alpha chains were not captured. With just a few patients in the study, the authors point out that the findings should be validated in a larger study. Because the samples were bulk and unsorted, CD4+ and CD8+ T cell repertoires could not be compared. Compared with blood, tumors had a significantly larger share of the repertoire taken up by the top 250 clones (p = 0.039). Only about 7.5-24% of top clones were found in all five regions of a tumor, suggesting spatial heterogeneity of tumor-infiltrating T cells.

Recombination joined TRBV12-3 or TRBV12-4 with TRBJ2-1, with TRBD2 perhaps the D gene, on 6 matching bases. Sequencing was performed on tumor tissue from primary liver carcinoma. The sequence was obtained from a man aged 35 to 55 with primary liver carcinoma and hepatitis B virus infection. The CDR3 here reads CASIQWREANEQFF. Here is the DNA: TGTGCCAGCATCCAATGGAGGGAGGCCAATGAACAGTTCTTC.